Listed here are 27 T cell receptor beta chains from one sample, sequenced in a study of siplizumab effects on memory and regulatory T cells. Profiling relied on immunoSEQ multiplex PCR, and the TCRdb table lists in-frame clones only, not all of them. The sample holds about 40,000 clones; about 90% are singletons and the top ten take 0.2% to 0.3%. The sequencing sample was made of naive CD4+ T cells sorted from blood. The source is a human donor in good health.

This chain uses TRBV7-2 with TRBJ2-5; 9 nucleotides line up with TRBD2. Germline values: CDR1 SGHTA, CDR2 FQGNSA. J lost 5 bases, V lost 8 bases, and 9 bases had no gene match. The CDR3 consists of 14 residues. CDR3 residues: CASAQVAGAETQYF. The CDR3 DNA sequence: TGTGCCAGCGCCCAGGTAGCGGGAGCGGAGACCCAGTACTTC. Full variable domain (outside the CDR3, taken from reference TRBV7-2 and TRBJ2-5): GAGVSQSPSNKVTEKGKDVELRCDPISGHTALYWYRQSLGQGLEFLIYFQGNSAPDKSGLPSDRFSAERTGGSVSTLTIQRTQQEDSAVYLCASAQVAGAETQYFGPGTRLLVL.

The chain employs TRBV7-8 and TRBJ2-5; 7 nucleotides align to TRBD1. Germline V CDR1 and CDR2: SGHVS, FQNEAQ. J gave up 3 bases and V 1 base, and 8 bases lay outside the gene matches. The CDR3 extends over 16 amino acids. CDR3 protein: CASSLVETGFKETQYF. CDR3 DNA sequence: TGTGCCAGCAGCTTAGTCGAGACAGGGTTTAAAGAGACCCAGTACTTC. The complete variable domain, with remaining parts taken from reference TRBV7-8 and TRBJ2-5, reads GAGVSQSPRYKVAKRGQDVALRCDPISGHVSLFWYQQALGQGPEFLTYFQNEAQLDKSGLPSDRFFAERPEGSVSTLKIQRTQQEDSAVYLCASSLVETGFKETQYFGPGTRLLVL.

The chain combines TRBV5-1 with TRBJ2-1; D call uncertain. Deletions cut 4 bases from V and 6 bases from J, with 11 bases between. Germline CDR1 is SGHRS and CDR2 is YFSETQ. The CDR3 has 13 residues. In nucleotides, the CDR3 is TGCGCCAGCAGCGCCCCGGGCCCCAATGAGCAGTTCTTC. As protein: CASSAPGPNEQFF.

This clone was detected only once. The rearrangement links TRBV15 to TRBJ1-1; 8 nucleotides align to TRBD1. CDR1 and CDR2 from the germline V gene are LNHNV and YYDKDF (reference sequence). Trimming at V came to 5 bases and at J to 0 bases, leaving 2 bases not matched to a gene. CDR3 size: 14 residues. The CDR3 nucleotides read TGTGCCACCAGCGTGGACAGGGTGAACACTGAAGCTTTCTTT. Its protein product is CATSVDRVNTEAFF.

This clone was seen a single time. Here the CDR3 DNA reads TGTGCCAGCAGTTTAACGAGGGTTGCGGCAGAAGCTTTCTTT. Protein sequence: CASSLTRVAAEAFF. The genes are TRBV27 and TRBJ1-1, with unresolved D. Trimming removed 2 bases at V and 8 bases at J, with 15 bases between. CDR1 MNHEY and CDR2 SMNVEV come from the germline V gene (reference sequence). The CDR3 contains 14 residues.

V and J are TRBV6-5 and TRBJ1-5; tentative D call: TRBD1 (6 bases). Germline V CDR1 and CDR2: MNHEY, SVGAGI. The CDR3 runs 15 residues. V lost 2 bases and J lost 0, with 8 bases in between. The CDR3 DNA is TGTGCCAGCAGTTACGGGACACCTAGCAATCAGCCCCAGCATTTT. Residues: CASSYGTPSNQPQHF.

The genes are TRBV2 and TRBJ1-2, with a weak D call TRBD1 (6 bases). Germline CDR1 and CDR2: SNHLY and FYNNEI. V was clipped by 8 bases and J by 7 bases, with 17 bases between them. This CDR3 has 13 residues. This chain's CDR3 is CASLDSDKGGYTF. The DNA of the CDR3 is TGTGCCAGCTTGGACAGTGACAAGGGTGGCTACACCTTC.

V is TRBV6-5 and J is TRBJ1-2; no clear D. Germline V CDR1 and CDR2: MNHEY, SVGAGI. This CDR3 contains 15 residues. Deletions cut 6 bases from V and 4 bases from J, with 18 bases between. CDR3 loop: CASSTSPGFTYGYTF. The CDR3 DNA is TGTGCCAGCAGCACCTCTCCGGGGTTCACCTATGGCTACACCTTC.

This rearrangement joins TRBV10-3 to TRBJ1-1, with D uncertain. V was clipped by 3 bases and J by 1 base, with 3 bases between them. Germline assignment: CDR1 ENHRY and CDR2 SYGVKD. The CDR3 consists of 12 residues. The CDR3 DNA follows: TGTGCCATCAGTGAACAGAACACTGAAGCTTTCTTT. It is translated as CAISEQNTEAFF.

The rearrangement links TRBV4-1 to TRBJ2-3; TRBD1 might be the D (5 bases). This CDR3 has 15 amino acids. Trimming took off 1 base at V and 4 bases at J, with 12 bases between the two ends. CDR1 and CDR2 from the germline V gene are MGHRA and YSYEKL. This CDR3 is CASSQVGASSDTQYF. In DNA, the CDR3 is TGCGCCAGCAGCCAAGTAGGGGCTAGTTCAGATACGCAGTATTTT.

V gene TRBV9 combines with J gene TRBJ2-5; 11 bases agree with TRBD2. The germline CDR1 and CDR2 sequences are SGDLS and YYNGEE. V trimming: 0 bases; J trimming: 1 base; junction bases outside the gene matches: 2. The CDR3 has 16 amino acids. The DNA of the CDR3 is TGTGCCAGCAGCGTAGCCACTAGCGGGAGCCAAGAGACCCAGTACTTC. The encoded protein is CASSVATSGSQETQYF. Full variable domain (rest looked up from reference TRBV9 and TRBJ2-5): DSGVTQTPKHLITATGQRVTLRCSPRSGDLSVYWYQQSLDQGLQFLIQYYNGEERAKGNILERFSAQQFPDLHSELNLSSLELGDSALYFCASSVATSGSQETQYFGPGTRLLVL.

The CDR3 protein is CASKLQPGGGQPQHF. The CDR3 coding sequence is TGTGCCAGCAAACTCCAACCAGGGGGGGGTCAGCCCCAGCATTTT. The chain carries TRBV6-5 and TRBJ1-5; 7 bases are shared with TRBD1. The V gene's germline CDR1 is MNHEY and CDR2 SVGAGI. J gave up 6 bases and V 7 bases, and 12 bases lay outside the gene matches. The CDR3 is made up of 15 amino acids.

The genes are TRBV19 and TRBJ1-5, with 7 bases lining up with TRBD1. V lost 4 bases, J lost 7 bases, and 7 bases stayed unmatched. Germline V gene lookup returns CDR1 LNHDA and CDR2 SQIVND (reference sequence). The CDR3 covers 14 residues. The CDR3 is CASSNRGGWQPQHF. In DNA, the CDR3 is TGTGCCAGTAGTAACAGGGGAGGATGGCAGCCCCAGCATTTT.

The rearrangement joins TRBV7-2 to TRBJ2-3; D might be TRBD2 (6 bases). V was pared by 2 bases and J by 5 bases, with 17 bases between. Per the germline V gene, CDR1 is SGHTA and CDR2 is FQGNSA. The length of the CDR3 is 16 residues. The CDR3 is CASSLPPGGSEDTQYF. The CDR3 DNA follows: TGTGCCAGCAGCTTACCGCCCGGGGGATCTGAAGATACGCAGTATTTT.

This chain uses TRBV5-6 with TRBJ2-7, with 9 bases identical to TRBD2. The CDR3 covers 14 residues. Losses at the gene ends were 3 bases for V and 12 bases for J; bases not matched to a gene: 13. CDR1 and CDR2 from the germline V gene are SGHDT and YYEEEE. CDR3 loop: CASSSHSGGPRSYF. In DNA, the CDR3 is TGTGCCAGCAGCTCTCATAGCGGGGGCCCCCGGTCGTACTTC.

The chain uses TRBV6-1 and TRBJ1-1; no reliable D call. This CDR3 contains 11 residues. Per the germline V gene, CDR1 is MNHNS and CDR2 is SASEGT. Trimming removed 6 bases at V and 1 base at J, with 3 bases between. CDR3 region: CASRRNTEAFF. CDR3 coding DNA: TGTGCCAGCAGAAGGAACACTGAAGCTTTCTTT.

Only one count was recorded for this clone. This rearrangement joins TRBV18 to TRBJ1-1; D not resolved. CDR3 length: 13 amino acids. Per the germline V gene, CDR1 is KGHSH and CDR2 is LQKENI. With 3 bases removed from V and 6 bases from J, the gap between germline ends came to 11 bases. CDR3 DNA sequence: TGTGCCAGCTCACCGTCAGAGGAACCTGAAGCTTTCTTT. Protein sequence: CASSPSEEPEAFF.

The rearrangement links TRBV4-1 to TRBJ1-1; TRBD1 is a possible D gene (5 bases). Germline CDR1 reads MGHRA; CDR2 reads YSYEKL. The CDR3 runs 17 residues. Deletions cut 3 bases from V and 1 base from J, with 18 bases between. The CDR3 DNA sequence: TGCGCCAGCAGCCAGCAAATCAGGGTTCAGGGGAACACTGAAGCTTTCTTT. It specifies CASSQQIRVQGNTEAFF.

Here the CDR3 DNA reads TGTGCCAGCAGCTTGTTCAAAGTAGGCTCTGGAAACACCATATATTTT. Amino acid sequence: CASSLFKVGSGNTIYF. The chain uses TRBV5-4 and TRBJ1-3; D not resolved. Germline V CDR1 and CDR2: SGHNT, YYREEE (reference sequence). Between the trimmed V and J ends, which lost 1 base and 0 bases, there was a span of 11 bases. This CDR3 is built from 16 residues.

The chain recombines TRBV19 with TRBJ2-5, with 9 bases lining up with TRBD2. Germline CDR1 reads LNHDA; CDR2 reads SQIVND (reference sequence). The CDR3 runs 13 residues. The J segment lost 5 bases and the V segment lost 7 bases, leaving 5 bases of the junction unmatched. CDR3 protein: CASNSGSQETQYF. CDR3 nucleotides: TGTGCCAGTAATAGCGGGAGTCAGGAGACCCAGTACTTC. The whole variable domain, filled in from reference TRBV19 and TRBJ2-5, reads DGGITQSPKYLFRKEGQNVTLSCEQNLNHDAMYWYRQDPGQGLRLIYYSQIVNDFQKGDIAEGYSVSREKKESFPLTVTSAQKNPTAFYLCASNSGSQETQYFGPGTRLLVL.

The sample holds a few counts of this clone. The V and J genes are TRBV19 and TRBJ2-7; D uncertain. The CDR3 has 14 amino acids. The V and J ends lost 5 bases and 2 bases respectively, with 13 bases between them. Germline CDR1 is LNHDA and CDR2 is SQIVND (reference sequence). This CDR3 is CASSVEPTTYEQYF. Here the CDR3 DNA reads TGTGCCAGTAGTGTCGAGCCTACCACCTACGAGCAGTACTTC.

The gene calls are TRBV5-1 and TRBJ2-7; 9 nucleotides match TRBD1. This CDR3 comprises 16 residues. Germline CDR1 and CDR2: SGHRS and YFSETQ. Losses at the gene ends were 5 bases for V and 4 bases for J; bases not matched to a gene: 13. CDR3 sequence: CASSRFGLDRGYEQYF. For the CDR3, the DNA is TGCGCCAGCAGTCGATTTGGGCTGGACAGGGGTTACGAGCAGTACTTC. Full variable domain (remainder filled in from reference TRBV5-1 and TRBJ2-7): KAGVTQTPRYLIKTRGQQVTLSCSPISGHRSVSWYQQTPGQGLQFLFEYFSETQRNKGNFPGRFSGRQFSNSRSEMNVSTLELGDSALYLCASSRFGLDRGYEQYFGPGTRLTVT.

J is TRBJ2-3 and V is TRBV7-9; TRBD2 agrees at 12 bases. The CDR3 loop spans 15 amino acids. From germline, CDR1 is SEHNR and CDR2 FQNEAQ (reference sequence). V gave up 11 bases and J gave up 2 bases; unmatched junction bases: 8. As DNA, the CDR3 is TGTGCCGGAGGTCTAGCGGGAGGGGTCACAGATACGCAGTATTTT. Protein: CAGGLAGGVTDTQYF.

This clone was observed once. The rearrangement links TRBV5-5 to TRBJ1-5; TRBD1 might be the D (6 bases). Per germline, CDR1 SGHKS and CDR2 YYEKEE (reference sequence). The CDR3 is made up of 14 amino acids. V was clipped by 1 base and J by 6 bases, with 11 bases between them. The CDR3 region has the DNA TGTGCCAGCAGCTTGCGGCAGGGGTTTCAGCCCCAGCATTTT. Its translation: CASSLRQGFQPQHF.

The rearrangement joins TRBV5-1 to TRBJ2-4; tentatively, D is TRBD1 or TRBD2 (6 bases each). Germline values: CDR1 SGHRS, CDR2 YFSETQ. The V gene lost 0 bases and the J gene lost 7 bases, with 11 bases spanning the gap. CDR3 length: 14 residues. The CDR3 DNA is TGCGCCAGCAGCTTGGGACAGGAGGGGAACATTCAGTACTTC. It encodes CASSLGQEGNIQYF.

The CDR3 spells CASSPRAASNQPQHF. CDR3 in DNA: TGCGCCAGCAGTCCTCGTGCCGCGAGCAATCAGCCCCAGCATTTT. V gene TRBV4-1 combines with J gene TRBJ1-5; D unresolved. Trimming stripped 6 bases from V and 1 base from J, with 13 bases between. CDR1 and CDR2 from the germline V gene are MGHRA and YSYEKL. The length of the CDR3 is 15 residues.

CDR3 loop: CASAGQGYGYTF. The CDR3, as DNA: TGTGCCAGTGCAGGACAGGGCTATGGCTACACCTTC. V and J are TRBV6-5 and TRBJ1-2, with 8 bases fitting TRBD1. Germline CDR1 and CDR2: MNHEY and SVGAGI. With V trimmed by 9 bases and J by 4 bases, 4 bases remained unmatched. The length of the CDR3 is 12 residues.